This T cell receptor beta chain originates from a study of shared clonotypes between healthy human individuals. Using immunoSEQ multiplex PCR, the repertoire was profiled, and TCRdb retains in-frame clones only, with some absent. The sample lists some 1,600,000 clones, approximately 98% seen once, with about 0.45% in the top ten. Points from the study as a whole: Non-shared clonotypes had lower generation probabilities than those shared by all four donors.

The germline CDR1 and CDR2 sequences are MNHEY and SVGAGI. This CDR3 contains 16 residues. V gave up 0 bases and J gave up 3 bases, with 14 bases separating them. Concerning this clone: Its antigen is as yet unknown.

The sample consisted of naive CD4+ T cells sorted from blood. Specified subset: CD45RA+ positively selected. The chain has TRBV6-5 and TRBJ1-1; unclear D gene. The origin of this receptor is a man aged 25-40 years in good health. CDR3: CASSYSRVTSYTEAFF. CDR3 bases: TGTGCCAGCAGTTACTCGAGGGTGACTTCGTACACTGAAGCTTTCTTT.